These 12 T cell receptor beta chains were all obtained from the same sample, sequenced in a study of control samples from healthy donors and cancer patients. Sequencing used immunoSEQ multiplex PCR; TCRdb keeps in-frame clones, though not all of them. The repertoire holds about 170,000 clones, with about 91% as singletons. Specimen: blood. These receptors all stem from a woman aged 40 to 50 in good health.

The chain joins TRBV18 to TRBJ1-2; tentatively, D is TRBD1 (6 bases). Germline CDR1 KGHSH, CDR2 LQKENI. CDR3 length: 16 residues. V dropped 1 base and J dropped 3 bases, with 15 bases sitting between them. The CDR3 here is CASSPLTGGGHYGYTF. The CDR3 nucleotides read TGTGCCAGCTCACCACTAACAGGAGGGGGTCACTATGGCTACACCTTC.

This clone came up once. The genes are TRBV24-1 and TRBJ1-1; D is ambiguous. Germline V CDR1 and CDR2: KGHDR, SFDVKD. V was trimmed by 8 bases and J by 6 bases, leaving 15 bases between them. The CDR3 loop spans 13 amino acids. The CDR3 loop is CATITESWPEAFF. The CDR3 nucleotides read TGTGCCACCATCACCGAGTCGTGGCCTGAAGCTTTCTTT.

This chain joins TRBV7-9 and TRBJ1-4; D remains ambiguous. This CDR3 comprises 15 residues. Trimming cost V 5 bases and J 5 bases, with 15 bases left between them. Germline values: CDR1 SEHNR, CDR2 FQNEAQ (reference sequence). CDR3 DNA sequence: TGTGCCAGCAGCCCCGGCCTGGCTATGAATGAAAAACTGTTTTTT. Its translation is CASSPGLAMNEKLFF.

This clone showed up just a few times. The chain uses TRBV11-2 and TRBJ2-5; 9 positions agree with TRBD2. Germline assignment: CDR1 SGHAT and CDR2 FQNNGV. V gave up 1 base and J gave up 2 bases; unmatched junction bases: 8. There are 17 residues in the CDR3. The DNA of the CDR3 is TGTGCCAGCAGCTTAGGGGGGCTAGCGGGGAAGCAAGAGACCCAGTACTTC. Protein sequence: CASSLGGLAGKQETQYF. The full variable domain, completed using reference TRBV11-2 and TRBJ2-5, is EAGVAQSPRYKIIEKRQSVAFWCNPISGHATLYWYQQILGQGPKLLIQFQNNGVVDDSQLPKDRFSAERLKGVDSTLKIQPAKLEDSAVYLCASSLGGLAGKQETQYFGPGTRLLVL.

The chain carries TRBV4-1 and TRBJ1-1; no firm D call. The V end lost 0 bases, the J end lost 5 bases, and 13 bases lay between the germline ends. CDR1 is MGHRA and CDR2 is YSYEKL in the germline V gene. The CDR3 has 15 residues. DNA of the CDR3: TGCGCCAGCAGCCAAGATGGACGCGGGAGTACTGAAGCTTTCTTT. Translating it yields CASSQDGRGSTEAFF.

The CDR3 nucleotides are TGTGCCAGTAGTGCCGGGACAGGGAATTCACCCCTCCACTTT. Translation: CASSAGTGNSPLHF. The chain is built from TRBV19 and TRBJ1-6; 9 bases align to TRBD1. Germline lookup yields CDR1 LNHDA and CDR2 SQIVND (reference sequence). The CDR3 spans 14 residues. Trimming took 5 bases from V and 7 from J; bases not matched to a gene: 3.

The chain joins TRBV10-1 to TRBJ1-5; a possible D gene is TRBD1 (5 bases). The V gene's germline CDR1 is WNHNN and CDR2 SYGVQD (reference sequence). Trimming shortened V by 3 bases and J by 2 bases, and 11 bases separated the two germline ends. This CDR3 is built from 15 residues. The CDR3 region has the DNA TGCGCCAGCAGTGATTCGGGGCAGGGCAATCAGCCCCAGCATTTT. This translates into CASSDSGQGNQPQHF.

The chain employs TRBV19 and TRBJ1-5, with D possibly being TRBD1 (5 bases). This CDR3 has 16 amino acids. The germline gives CDR1 LNHDA, CDR2 SQIVND (reference sequence). Between the trimmed V and J ends, which lost 7 bases and 3 bases, there was a span of 19 bases. The CDR3 reads CASTTTGLGSNQPQHF. The CDR3 nucleotides read TGTGCCAGTACCACAACGGGACTAGGGTCCAATCAGCCCCAGCATTTT.

This clone came up a few times. This chain uses TRBV6-5 with TRBJ2-7; TRBD1 matches 8 bases. The CDR3 spans 15 residues. The junction had 12 bases not matched to a gene; V was cut back by 4 bases and J by 7 bases. Germline CDR1 MNHEY, CDR2 SVGAGI. The chain's CDR3 is CASSSSGTGFWEQYF. CDR3 nucleotide sequence: TGTGCCAGCAGTTCCTCCGGGACAGGCTTCTGGGAGCAGTACTTC.

This chain uses TRBV6-5 with TRBJ2-3, with D uncertain. Trimming cost V 8 bases and J 6 bases, with 9 bases left between them. This CDR3 is built from 11 residues. The V gene's germline CDR1 is MNHEY and CDR2 SVGAGI. This CDR3 is CASLLSDTQYF. The CDR3 region has the DNA TGTGCCAGCTTGTTGTCTGATACGCAGTATTTT.

This chain connects TRBV14 to TRBJ1-2, with 7 bases aligning to TRBD1. The CDR3 is made up of 13 amino acids. CDR1 and CDR2 (germline): SGHDN, FVKESK. J lost 4 bases, V lost 3 bases, and 2 bases had no gene match. In DNA, the CDR3 is TGTGCCAGCAGCCAGGGACAGAGCTATGGCTACACCTTC. This translates into CASSQGQSYGYTF.

This clone was found a few times. The chain employs TRBV28 and TRBJ2-1; 7 nucleotides agree with TRBD2. J lost 9 bases, V lost 6 bases, and 14 bases had no gene match. This CDR3 region has 15 residues. Looked up from germline, CDR1 is MDHEN and CDR2 is SYDVKM. CDR3 sequence reads: CASRIWGEGIIEQFF. CDR3 bases: TGTGCCAGCAGAATATGGGGGGAGGGGATAATTGAGCAGTTCTTC.